Here is one TCR beta chain with its context. Authors' analysis steps: Reference gene primer amplification in the assay estimated nucleated cell counts. Here immunoSEQ multiplex PCR was the method, and the copy in TCRdb shows in-frame clones only, minus some. D and trimming come from the DNA, and the V and J calls and clone size come from that table. The sample includes about 98,000 clones, 86% of them seen just once. The entry originates in a study of blood T cell repertoires in COVID-19. Overall study: The origin of the acute and convalescent COVID-19 samples was the United States, Italy and Spain. T cells, B-cell-depleted T cells, or PBMCs supplied cDNA or gDNA.

The CDR3 runs 14 residues. The V and J ends lost 3 bases and 7 bases, in that order; junction bases with no gene match: 4. Germline CDR1 MNHEY, CDR2 SMNVEV (reference sequence). Specimen: peripheral blood. V and J are TRBV27 and TRBJ2-1; TRBD2 matches 9 bases. The receptor was derived from a man aged 45 to 65 with acute or convalescent COVID-19. The CDR3 reads CASSFSGSWNEQFF. In DNA, the CDR3 is TGTGCCAGCAGTTTTAGCGGGAGCTGGAATGAGCAGTTCTTC.